This T cell receptor (beta chain) emerged from a study of blood T cell repertoires in COVID-19 (TCRdb year 2020). The study in broad terms: Collaborator samples came from the United States, Italy and Spain and covered acute and convalescent phases of COVID-19. The material from the prospective study consisted of cDNA or gDNA derived from T cells, B-cell-depleted T cells, or PBMCs. HLA class I and class II types, where available, came from metadata supplied by the sample provider rather than from assay-based typing. Nearly every sample came with metadata listing a de-identified subject ID, COVID-19 status, age in years and sex. Samples were obtained from the ongoing ImmuneRACE study (first 160 participants) and from 1,254 subjects provided by 6 global collaborators. Subjects who had been exposed to COVID-19, were actively infected with it, or had recovered from it provided the deeply sampled blood TCRbeta repertoires that made up the dataset. A freely available public database, intended as a resource for researchers studying the immune response to SARS-CoV-2, is where the repertoires were released. Study-wide conclusions, independent of this receptor: Clinical and demographic metadata were provided uncurated, with the amount varying by source and participant.

TCRbeta CDR3 regions were amplified from genomic DNA using the immunoSEQ Assay, a bias-controlled multiplex PCR. The authors processed their data as follows. The number of nucleated cells in each sample was estimated from the amplification of reference gene primers within the assay. Sequence reads were collapsed and filtered to measure the absolute abundance of every unique TCRbeta CDR3 rearrangement. For each sample, productive Simpson clonality was calculated as the square root of Simpson's diversity index across productive rearrangements. The source is immuneACCESS, and TCRdb retained only in-frame sequences with V and J called. Part of the clones is not carried over; for the studies checked, unresolved V genes explain less than half of this, and the remainder is unexplained. The V and J calls and the clone size are those of that table, but D and trimming were determined from the DNA. The table for this sample lists roughly 100,000 clones; around nine tenths of them were counted only once. In total, the top ten clones hold 2% to 2.5% of the sample.

About this clone itself: What antigen it recognizes has not been identified. Base-call qualities are not available, and no considerably larger clone is one nucleotide away.

Collaborating institutions collected whole blood in K2EDTA tubes following their own protocols. For TCRbeta analysis, collaborators shipped samples in one of three forms: frozen whole blood, isolated PBMCs, or DNA extracted from either of those sample types. In the germline V gene, CDR1 corresponds to SGHRS and CDR2 to YFSETQ. V loses 0 bases of germline sequence and J loses 4 bases, and the interval between the two ends is 17 bases. There are 17 amino acids in the CDR3, from cysteine to phenylalanine inclusive. Just CDR3 DNA is preserved here, 51 bases in frame from base 1. This chain is built from TRBV5-1 and TRBJ2-1; there is no confident call for the D gene. This clonotype was obtained from a man aged 45-60 years with active COVID-19. The sequenced sample was peripheral blood. The nucleotide sequence is TGCGCCAGCAGCTTGGGTGTCTGGGCAGGCCTTTACAATGAGCAGTTCTTC. This sequence encodes CASSLGVWAGLYNEQFF. With the portions outside the CDR3 filled from the reference TRBV5-1 and TRBJ2-1 genes, the complete variable region becomes KAGVTQTPRYLIKTRGQQVTLSCSPISGHRSVSWYQQTPGQGLQFLFEYFSETQRNKGNFPGRFSGRQFSNSRSEMNVSTLELGDSALYLCASSLGVWAGLYNEQFFGPGTRLTVL.